Presented here are 15 T cell receptor beta chains from one specimen sequenced in a study of T cell responses to AZD1222 COVID-19 vaccine (dated by TCRdb to about 2021). Receptor libraries were prepared by the immunoSEQ multiplex PCR assay. TCRdb limited this immuneACCESS table to in-frame rearrangements with V and J called. A share of clones is missing; checked studies link under half to unresolved V genes, and the rest is unexplained. This sample comprises about 220,000 clones, under 95% of them detected only once. The top ten hold approximately 1% of the sample. The sample's time point label is to be understood as: baseline before first vaccination. Reading the label with the study, this specimen's treatment or condition is: meningococcal conjugate vaccine given as trial control. The sample was peripheral blood, taken on day 0 of MenACWY control vaccination. These receptors were collected from an adult in good health.

The chain uses TRBV5-6 and TRBJ1-2; no definite D call. V was shortened by 4 bases and J by 4 bases, with 11 bases between the two germline ends. Germline loops: CDR1 SGHDT, CDR2 YYEEEE. This CDR3 region has 13 residues. The CDR3 reads CASSQDGPYGYTF. The CDR3 DNA reads TGTGCCAGCAGCCAGGACGGCCCCTATGGCTACACCTTC.

The genes are TRBV3-1 (or the pseudogene TRBV3-2) and TRBJ1-2; D possibly corresponds to TRBD1 (5 bases). CDR1 LGHDT and CDR2 YNNKEL come from the germline V gene (reference sequence). V was trimmed by 4 bases and J by 4 bases, leaving 10 bases between them. This CDR3 is 13 amino acids long. DNA for the CDR3: TGTGCCAGCAGCCGAGACAGTAGCTATGGCTACACCTTC. Amino acids: CASSRDSSYGYTF.

V usage is TRBV4-3 and J usage is TRBJ1-2; 7 bases map to TRBD1. The trim removed 0 bases at V and 7 bases at J, leaving 8 bases unmatched. Per the germline V gene, CDR1 is LGHNA and CDR2 is YSLEER. The CDR3 extends over 15 amino acids. CDR3 loop: CASSQDGGTVRGYTF. CDR3 DNA: TGCGCCAGCAGCCAAGATGGAGGGACAGTTCGTGGCTACACCTTC.

The V and J genes are TRBV3-1 (or the pseudogene TRBV3-2) and TRBJ1-5; TRBD1 aligns across 9 bases. Germline V lookup: CDR1 LGHDT, CDR2 YNNKEL (reference sequence). V was clipped by 4 bases and J by 4 bases; unmatched bases: 5. There are 15 residues in the CDR3. CDR3 coding DNA: TGTGCCAGCAGCCCCCGCGGGACAGGGAATCAGCCCCAGCATTTT. This encodes CASSPRGTGNQPQHF.

Remarks on this clone: The junction and the germline gene differ at one end; a read error may be behind it. V gene TRBV6-5 combines with J gene TRBJ2-7; 9 positions agree with TRBD1. Germline loops: CDR1 MNHEY, CDR2 SVGAGI. The CDR3 is made up of 12 amino acids. Here the CDR3 DNA reads TGTGCCAGCACTTCGGGACAGGGATGGTATCACTTC. Amino acid sequence: CASTSGQGWYHF.

CDR3 coding DNA: TGCGCCAGCAGTTCGGGTTCTAAACAGGGGAAGAATGGCTACACCTTC. The encoded protein is CASSSGSKQGKNGYTF. The chain employs TRBV5-1 and TRBJ1-2; 7 nucleotides agree with TRBD1. V gave up 5 bases and J gave up 6 bases; unmatched junction bases: 16. CDR3 length: 16 amino acids. The germline V gene encodes CDR1 SGHRS and CDR2 YFSETQ.

The chain links TRBV7-3 to TRBJ1-2; D possibly corresponds to TRBD1 (6 bases). V lost 5 bases, J lost 8 bases, and 15 bases lay in between. The CDR3 extends over 13 amino acids. Germline V gene lookup returns CDR1 SGHTA and CDR2 FQGTGA. The DNA for the CDR3 is TGTGCCAGCAGCCCAGGAGGGGGAGTCGGCTACACCTTC. It yields the protein CASSPGGGVGYTF.

The V call is TRBV6-4, the J call TRBJ1-5; no clear D gene. The ends were cut back, 3 bases at V and 5 bases at J, with 5 bases in the middle. The length of the CDR3 is 12 residues. Per the germline V gene, CDR1 is MRHNA and CDR2 is SNTAGT. CDR3 region: CASSDKYQPQHF. The CDR3 nucleotides are TGTGCCAGCAGTGATAAGTATCAGCCCCAGCATTTT.

The chain has TRBV29-1 and TRBJ2-2; D might be TRBD1 (6 bases). The CDR3 has 13 amino acids. Trimming cost V 2 bases and J 5 bases, with 9 bases left between them. Germline V gene lookup returns CDR1 SQVTM and CDR2 ANQGSEA. This CDR3 is CSVEPRGTGELFF. The CDR3 DNA sequence: TGCAGCGTTGAACCCAGGGGAACCGGGGAGCTGTTTTTT.

V gene TRBV5-6 combines with J gene TRBJ1-3; 9 bases are shared with TRBD1. CDR1 is SGHDT and CDR2 is YYEEEE in the germline V gene. This CDR3 is 16 amino acids long. V trimming: 1 base; J trimming: 2 bases; junction bases outside the gene matches: 4. CDR3 DNA: TGTGCCAGCAGCTTGCACGGACAGGGGACTGGAAACACCATATATTTT. Amino acid sequence: CASSLHGQGTGNTIYF.

This clone was observed once. The chain recombines TRBV7-2 with TRBJ1-5; perhaps TRBD1 as D (6 bases). Looked up from germline, CDR1 is SGHTA and CDR2 is FQGNSA. The CDR3 consists of 16 residues. V dropped 1 base and J dropped 1 base, with 11 bases sitting between them. The CDR3 sequence is CASSLEGGRSNQPQHF. The CDR3 nucleotides are TGTGCCAGCAGCTTAGAAGGGGGGAGGAGCAATCAGCCCCAGCATTTT.

As to this clone: This sample includes further DNA sequences coding for the same CDR3. The chain uses TRBV7-2 and TRBJ1-1; D unresolved. The CDR3 totals 13 residues. V was clipped by 3 bases and J by 1 base, with 6 bases between them. Germline values: CDR1 SGHTA, CDR2 FQGNSA. The CDR3 DNA is TGTGCCAGCAGCTTGTGGGAGAACACTGAAGCTTTCTTT. Translating gives CASSLWENTEAFF.

J is TRBJ2-7 and V is TRBV9, with D possibly being TRBD2 (6 bases). Trimming pared 0 bases from V and 8 bases from J, leaving 12 bases between. The CDR3 is made up of 13 amino acids. Germline CDR1 is SGDLS and CDR2 is YYNGEE. The CDR3 protein is CASSVGTNVKQYF. The CDR3 bases are TGTGCCAGCAGCGTAGGGACTAACGTCAAGCAGTACTTC.

This rearrangement joins TRBV5-6 to TRBJ1-2, with TRBD1 as a possible D gene (6 bases). CDR3 length equals 19 residues. Per germline, CDR1 SGHDT and CDR2 YYEEEE. Trimming removed 4 bases at V and 1 base at J, with 26 bases between. The CDR3 DNA follows: TGTGCCAGCAGCCTTGAGGGGGTTGGTGACAGTCAGATTAACTATGGCTACACCTTC. Translation gives CASSLEGVGDSQINYGYTF.

V gene TRBV18 combines with J gene TRBJ2-3; no definite D call. This CDR3 contains 13 residues. Trimming removed 2 bases at V and 6 bases at J, with 9 bases between. CDR1 is KGHSH and CDR2 is LQKENI in the germline V gene. Written as DNA, the CDR3 is TGTGCCAGCTCACCAGTAGTGGGGGATACGCAGTATTTT. It yields the protein CASSPVVGDTQYF.